The 14 T cell receptor beta chains reported below all come from one sample, sequenced in a study of blood T cell repertoires in COVID-19. Profiling relied on immunoSEQ multiplex PCR, and the TCRdb table lists in-frame clones only, not all of them. The sample lists roughly 68,000 clones; around four fifths were seen once. The specimen was peripheral blood. These receptors were collected from a woman between 50 and 59 years old with acute or convalescent COVID-19.

The chain employs TRBV30 and TRBJ2-7, with 8 bases matching TRBD2. Germline V CDR1 and CDR2: GTSNPN, SVGIG (reference sequence). Trimming at V came to 1 base and at J to 5 bases, leaving 4 bases not matched to a gene. The CDR3 covers 13 residues. The CDR3 region has the DNA TGTGCCTGGAGTGGACTAGCGAGAAACGAGCAGTACTTC. This gives the protein CAWSGLARNEQYF.

The chain uses TRBV6-1 and TRBJ2-7; maybe TRBD2 (6 bases). Looked up from germline, CDR1 is MNHNS and CDR2 is SASEGT. Trimming took off 2 bases at V and 6 bases at J, with 11 bases between the two ends. The CDR3 covers 13 residues. CDR3 DNA sequence: TGTGCCAGCAGTGAACTAGCGTCTATCGAGCAGTACTTC. It yields the protein CASSELASIEQYF.

The chain employs TRBV4-1 and TRBJ2-7, with D tentatively TRBD2 (6 bases). The CDR3 extends over 16 amino acids. CDR1 is MGHRA and CDR2 is YSYEKL in the germline V gene. Trimming left V 1 base short and J 4 bases short, with 17 bases between. The CDR3 DNA reads TGCGCCAGCAGCCAAGGTCGGGGGACCACTTCGTACGAGCAGTACTTC. Its translation is CASSQGRGTTSYEQYF.

This clone came up once. CDR3 sequence: CASRSPGQVHNEQFF. CDR3 DNA sequence: TGTGCCAGCAGATCTCCGGGACAAGTACACAATGAGCAGTTCTTC. The chain uses TRBV7-2 and TRBJ2-1; TRBD1 might be the D (6 bases). Trimming took off 6 bases at V and 5 bases at J, with 17 bases between the two ends. CDR1 and CDR2 (germline): SGHTA, FQGNSA. The CDR3 spans 15 residues.

The chain combines TRBV9 with TRBJ2-1; a weak D match, TRBD1 (5 bases). The CDR3 runs 15 residues. Trimming removed 1 base at V and 4 bases at J, with 12 bases between. Germline CDR1 and CDR2: SGDLS and YYNGEE. The CDR3 loop reads CASSVQGQTYNEQFF. For the CDR3, the DNA is TGTGCCAGCAGCGTACAGGGTCAAACGTACAATGAGCAGTTCTTC.

The rearrangement joins TRBV3-1 (or the pseudogene TRBV3-2) to TRBJ2-2, with D possibly being TRBD2 (5 bases). Trimming removed 4 bases from V and 4 bases from J, with 19 bases in between. The CDR3 runs to 17 residues. CDR1 LGHDT and CDR2 YNNKEL come from the germline V gene (reference sequence). In DNA form, the CDR3 reads TGTGCCAGCAGCCCCCAGGCCGAGAGGAGGAGCACCGGGGAGCTGTTTTTT. Protein: CASSPQAERRSTGELFF.

The chain carries TRBV3-1 (or the pseudogene TRBV3-2) and TRBJ2-7; 8 bases are a match to TRBD1. V shed 6 bases, J shed 6 bases, and the junction held 7 bases outside the gene matches. CDR3 length equals 13 residues. Per the germline V gene, CDR1 is LGHDT and CDR2 is YNNKEL (reference sequence). CDR3 amino acids: CASSQDRAGEQYF. The CDR3 DNA is TGTGCCAGCAGTCAGGACAGGGCGGGCGAGCAGTACTTC.

This clone was observed a handful of times. The V and J genes are TRBV19 and TRBJ1-5; possible D gene TRBD1, 5 bases. Looked up from germline, CDR1 is LNHDA and CDR2 is SQIVND (reference sequence). V lost 8 bases and J 1 base, leaving 9 bases between the germline ends. The CDR3 contains 13 residues. The CDR3 DNA follows: TGTGCCAGTCGGGGGGAGAGCAATCAGCCCCAGCATTTT. Translated: CASRGESNQPQHF. Supplemented by reference TRBV19 and TRBJ1-5, the full variable domain reads DGGITQSPKYLFRKEGQNVTLSCEQNLNHDAMYWYRQDPGQGLRLIYYSQIVNDFQKGDIAEGYSVSREKKESFPLTVTSAQKNPTAFYLCASRGESNQPQHFGDGTRLSIL.

This chain joins TRBV18 and TRBJ1-5, with D unresolved. Germline loops: CDR1 KGHSH, CDR2 LQKENI. V was shortened by 2 bases and J by 5 bases, with 7 bases between the two germline ends. The CDR3 extends over 13 amino acids. The CDR3 DNA sequence: TGTGCCAGCTCACCATACAAAGATCAGCCCCAGCATTTT. This encodes CASSPYKDQPQHF. The whole variable domain, filled in from reference TRBV18 and TRBJ1-5, reads NAGVMQNPRHLVRRRGQEARLRCSPMKGHSHVYWYRQLPEEGLKFMVYLQKENIIDESGMPKERFSAEFPKEGPSILRIQQVVRGDSAAYFCASSPYKDQPQHFGDGTRLSIL.

The J gene is TRBJ1-3, the V gene TRBV7-9, with 7 bases lining up with TRBD1. The CDR3 spans 12 residues. CDR1 is SEHNR and CDR2 is FQNEAQ in the germline V gene (reference sequence). Losses at the gene ends were 5 bases for V and 8 bases for J; bases not matched to a gene: 3. The CDR3 spells CASSDREYTIYF. The CDR3 DNA follows: TGTGCCAGCAGCGACAGGGAGTACACCATATATTTT.

This chain connects TRBV7-9 to TRBJ2-1; 10 bases fit TRBD1. Germline CDR1 is SEHNR and CDR2 is FQNEAQ (reference sequence). CDR3 length: 16 amino acids. V lost 6 bases and J lost 4; bases outside the gene matches: 9. CDR3 DNA: TGTGCCAGCAGACATGGACAGGGGGGAACGTACAATGAGCAGTTCTTC. Protein sequence: CASRHGQGGTYNEQFF.

The chain joins TRBV9 to TRBJ2-5, with D perhaps matching TRBD1 (8 bases). CDR3 length: 15 residues. Germline-derived CDR1 and CDR2 are SGDLS and YYNGEE. Trimming took off 1 base at V and 3 bases at J, with 13 bases between the two ends. DNA for the CDR3: TGTGCCAGCAGCGTAAGCGGGACAGGAAAAGAGACCCAGTACTTC. Its translation: CASSVSGTGKETQYF.

The chain carries TRBV28 and TRBJ1-2; 7 nucleotides align to TRBD1. With 5 bases clipped from V and 5 bases from J, the junction kept 5 bases outside the gene matches. From germline, CDR1 is MDHEN and CDR2 SYDVKM. The CDR3 contains 13 residues. The CDR3 region has the DNA TGTGCCAGCAGTCCTTCAGGGGGTTATGGCTACACCTTC. Protein sequence: CASSPSGGYGYTF.

The chain uses TRBV10-3 and TRBJ1-1, with TRBD1 as a possible D gene (5 bases). Germline values: CDR1 ENHRY, CDR2 SYGVKD. V lost 6 bases and J 5 bases, leaving 10 bases between the germline ends. CDR3 length equals 12 residues. CDR3 sequence: CAIRGGVTEAFF. The CDR3 nucleotides are TGTGCCATCAGGGGGGGGGTAACTGAAGCTTTCTTT.